This T cell receptor beta chain was profiled in a study of human T cells and chemical hapten exposure. Study in general: 2% DPC was applied to approximately 2 cm by approximately 2 cm of upper inner arm skin for sensitization. DPC at 0.01% went onto the upper back in patch tests, read at 6 days.

As to this clonotype: Antigen: not known.

Findings and caveats of the study: DPC sensitization did not alter TCRs above 1 in 1000 frequency.

The length of the CDR3 is 15 residues. V dropped 0 bases and J dropped 4 bases, with 11 bases sitting between them. Germline-derived CDR1 and CDR2 are SGHRS and YFSETQ. TCRdb used MiXCR to reprocess the RACE reads, holding one entry per CDR3 protein. The table lists 120,000 or so distinct CDR3 sequences, about 11% of them singletons. As for time point: patch test 3, about 24 weeks after DPC sensitization. Specified treatment: therapeutic diphenylcyclopropenone sensitization with weekly scalp DPC. Phlebotomy was performed prior to application of every patch test. This clonotype was sampled from a woman in her 50s with alopecia areata. Some clones in this sample may be carry-over from other donors' samples. The sample here was whole blood, taken in connection with sensitization to the hapten diphenylcyclopropenone (DPC). This chain uses TRBV5-1 with TRBJ2-1, with D perhaps being TRBD1 or TRBD2 (5 bases each). CDR3 coding DNA: TGCGCCAGCAGCTTGGAAGGGACGGAGTACAATGAGCAGTTCTTC. Residues: CASSLEGTEYNEQFF.